This record looks at one TCR beta chain sequence and its context. Its specificity is not known. This record comes from a study of OX40 agonist ivuxolimab in advanced cancers. At the level of the study: The study reported partial responses in three patients: one hepatocellular carcinoma, two cutaneous melanoma.

Profiled with immunoSEQ multiplex PCR; TCRdb holds only in-frame clones, not every one. The sample contains about 64,000 clones, roughly nine tenths of which appear only once. The sampling schedule covered blood at baseline, cycle 4 day 1, and cycle 7 day 1. General study results and limits: Certain nonresponding patients likewise had low normalized T-cell clonal expansion.

In germline, CDR1 is ENHRY, CDR2 SYGVKD. Losses at the gene ends were 4 bases for V and 1 base for J; bases not matched to a gene: 2. This CDR3 region has 15 residues. Sequencing was performed on CD4+ or CD8+ T cells sorted from blood, taken in a trial of the OX40 agonist ivuxolimab. This receptor was taken from an adult with an advanced solid tumor such as melanoma, head and neck, liver or kidney cancer. The chain recombines TRBV10-3 with TRBJ2-3; 10 bases are shared with TRBD1. The CDR3 loop is CAISGGTGGTDTQYF. CDR3 DNA: TGTGCCATCAGTGGAGGGACAGGGGGCACAGATACGCAGTATTTT.